Below, 18 T cell receptor beta chains from the same sample are listed, as sequenced in a study. One entry per CDR3 protein, called by TCRdb with MiXCR from the 5' RACE reads. The sample shows roughly 64,000 distinct CDR3 sequences, about 20% of them seen only once. The sample taken for sequencing was memory CD4+ T cells sorted from a lymph node. The subset: memory CD4+ T cells, CD4+CD45RO+CD25-. The receptors originated from a female donor with breast cancer.

The sample holds a few counts of this clonotype. The chain is built from TRBV5-1 and TRBJ1-3; no reliable D call. Trimming stripped 3 bases from V and 4 bases from J, with 11 bases between. This CDR3 region has 14 residues. Germline V lookup: CDR1 SGHRS, CDR2 YFSETQ. The CDR3 sequence: CASSSATAGNTIYF. The CDR3 nucleotides read TGCGCCAGCAGCTCAGCGACGGCGGGAAACACCATATATTTT. Looking up the rest from reference TRBV5-1 and TRBJ1-3 gives the full variable domain: KAGVTQTPRYLIKTRGQQVTLSCSPISGHRSVSWYQQTPGQGLQFLFEYFSETQRNKGNFPGRFSGRQFSNSRSEMNVSTLELGDSALYLCASSSATAGNTIYFGEGSWLTVV.

This clonotype was seen only a few times. The chain recombines TRBV5-1 with TRBJ1-1; 7 positions match TRBD1. CDR1 and CDR2 from the germline V gene are SGHRS and YFSETQ. CDR3 length equals 16 residues. The V segment lost 5 bases and the J segment 6 bases; nucleotides outside the gene matches: 16. As DNA, the CDR3 is TGCGCCAGCAGTTCGACAACCTCCACAGGGGTCGCTGAAGCTTTCTTT. It specifies CASSSTTSTGVAEAFF.

As regards this clonotype: This may be a read error, as it is one base from a much larger clone. CDR3 sequence: CASSHWTDQPQHF. In DNA, the CDR3 is TGCGCCAGCAGCCATTGGACAGATCAGCCCCAGCATTTT. The chain employs TRBV5-1 and TRBJ1-5; a weak D match, TRBD1 (6 bases). The CDR3 runs 13 residues. CDR1 and CDR2 from the germline V gene are SGHRS and YFSETQ. V lost 4 bases and J lost 5, with 10 bases in between.

The chain is built from TRBV2 and TRBJ2-7, with TRBD1 as a possible D gene (6 bases). Germline assignment: CDR1 SNHLY and CDR2 FYNNEI. Trimming took off 5 bases at V and 7 bases at J, with 18 bases between the two ends. This CDR3 has 14 residues. The CDR3 sequence: CASSRQASVREQYF. The DNA for the CDR3 is TGTGCCAGCAGTAGACAGGCGTCAGTACGGGAGCAGTACTTC.

The chain uses TRBV20-1 and TRBJ2-7, with 13 bases lining up with TRBD2. From germline, CDR1 is DFQATT and CDR2 SNEGSKA (reference sequence). Losses at the gene ends were 5 bases for V and 2 bases for J; bases not matched to a gene: 18. The CDR3 spans 19 residues. The CDR3 DNA is TGCAGTGCTCCTGCGGGACTAGCGGGATATACACTTGCCACCTACGAGCAGTACTTC. Its translation: CSAPAGLAGYTLATYEQYF.

This sequence joins TRBV3-1 and TRBJ2-1, with D hard to call. The CDR3 totals 15 residues. CDR1 is LGHDT, CDR2 YNNKEL, per germline (reference sequence). V was clipped by 2 bases and J by 2 bases, with 10 bases between them. The chain's CDR3 is CASSQMKGTYNEQFF. The CDR3 DNA sequence: TGTGCCAGCAGCCAAATGAAAGGGACCTACAATGAGCAGTTCTTC.

This clonotype was seen many times. V and J are TRBV6-1 and TRBJ2-1, with a weak D call TRBD2 (5 bases). This CDR3 is 14 amino acids long. V was clipped by 2 bases and J by 6 bases, with 11 bases between them. Germline V gene data show CDR1 as MNHNS and CDR2 as SASEGT. CDR3 region: CASSEITRFNEQFF. The CDR3 coding sequence is TGTGCCAGCAGTGAAATTACTAGATTCAATGAGCAGTTCTTC.

The chain couples TRBV28 to TRBJ1-1, with D tentatively TRBD1 (6 bases). CDR1 and CDR2 from the germline V gene are MDHEN and SYDVKM. The CDR3 spans 12 residues. V was clipped by 9 bases and J by 5 bases, with 13 bases between them. DNA of the CDR3: TGTGCCAGTACAGGGTCGGAGACTGAAGCTTTCTTT. This translates into CASTGSETEAFF.

The V and J genes are TRBV4-2 and TRBJ2-1; the D is unclear. The V end lost 0 bases, the J end lost 10 bases, and 16 bases lay between the germline ends. Germline values: CDR1 LGHNA, CDR2 YNFKEQ. This CDR3 region has 15 residues. CDR3 sequence (DNA): TGTGCCAGCAGCCAAGATCGGCTGCAACTCAAAGAGCAGTTCTTC. Amino acid sequence: CASSQDRLQLKEQFF.

This clonotype was recorded many times. This chain uses TRBV5-1 with TRBJ2-5; 12 bases are a match to TRBD1. CDR1 is SGHRS and CDR2 is YFSETQ in the germline V gene. V gave up 4 bases and J gave up 5 bases; unmatched junction bases: 6. This CDR3 contains 15 residues. Here the CDR3 DNA reads TGCGCCAGCAGCATGGGACAGGGGGCGGAGGAGACCCAGTACTTC. Its translation is CASSMGQGAEETQYF.

In its sample, this clonotype was seen a few times. The chain combines TRBV20-1 with TRBJ2-5, with 7 bases that match TRBD2. Germline V CDR1 and CDR2: DFQATT, SNEGSKA (reference sequence). Trimming cost V 5 bases and J 5 bases; bases outside gene matches: 11. The CDR3 consists of 14 residues. This CDR3 reads CSAPTAGVRETQYF. The CDR3 region has the DNA TGCAGTGCTCCAACCGCGGGAGTCCGGGAGACCCAGTACTTC.

Many counts were recorded for this clonotype. The chain employs TRBV5-1 and TRBJ1-1, with 12 bases identical to TRBD1. Germline V CDR1 and CDR2: SGHRS, YFSETQ. This CDR3 has 14 amino acids. Trimming cost V 3 bases and J 5 bases; bases outside gene matches: 2. CDR3 residues: CASSWGQGATEAFF. The CDR3 bases are TGCGCCAGCAGCTGGGGACAGGGGGCGACTGAAGCTTTCTTT.

The genes are TRBV6-1 and TRBJ1-5; no clear D. Trimming pared 6 bases from V and 4 bases from J, leaving 4 bases between. The CDR3 covers 11 residues. Germline loops: CDR1 MNHNS, CDR2 SASEGT. For the CDR3, the DNA is TGTGCCAGCAGCGGGAATCAGCCCCAGCATTTT. Translated: CASSGNQPQHF.

This clonotype was seen many times. The chain has TRBV6-2 or TRBV6-3 and TRBJ1-6; D unresolved. The ends were cut back, 2 bases at V and 8 bases at J, with 13 bases in the middle. Germline V gene data show CDR1 as MNHEY and CDR2 as SVGEGT. The CDR3 sequence is 15 residues long. CDR3 nucleotide sequence: TGTGCCAGCAGTTACGGAATCTATAAGGATTCACCCCTCCACTTT. It codes for CASSYGIYKDSPLHF.

This clonotype was counted between two and nine times. V and J are TRBV3-1 and TRBJ1-2; maybe TRBD1 (6 bases). Germline V gene lookup returns CDR1 LGHDT and CDR2 YNNKEL (reference sequence). V shed 0 bases and J shed 8 bases, with 13 bases lying between them. CDR3 length equals 14 residues. The CDR3 nucleotides are TGTGCCAGCAGCCAAGATGTGGGGGGCCGGGGCTACACCTTC. Amino acids: CASSQDVGGRGYTF.

This clonotype was observed at least ten times. This rearrangement joins TRBV6-1 to TRBJ1-2; the D is unclear. CDR3 length equals 11 residues. Germline values: CDR1 MNHNS, CDR2 SASEGT. Between the trimmed V and J ends, which lost 2 bases and 9 bases, there was a span of 7 bases. The CDR3 loop reads CASSEYGSYTF. Here the CDR3 DNA reads TGTGCCAGCAGTGAATATGGGAGCTACACCTTC.

V gene TRBV5-1 combines with J gene TRBJ2-6; TRBD1 aligns across 10 bases. Germline V gene sequence: CDR1 SGHRS, CDR2 YFSETQ. Germline trimming cut 8 bases from V and 0 bases from J; bases unmatched to any gene: 11. The CDR3 is 18 residues long. The CDR3 nucleotides read TGCGCCAGTTCTGAAGGGACAGGGGTCCTCTCTGGGGCCAACGTCCTGACTTTC. It is translated as CASSEGTGVLSGANVLTF.

This clonotype was seen more than once but under ten times. At one end, the junction sequence differs from germline, possibly due to a read error. The V call is TRBV7-9, the J call TRBJ1-1; D unclear. CDR1 and CDR2 (germline): SEHNR, FQNEAQ (reference sequence). CDR3 length equals 13 residues. CDR3 nucleotide sequence: TGTGCCAGCAGTGCACGGTTGAACACTGTAGCTTTCTTT. It translates to CASSARLNTVAFF.